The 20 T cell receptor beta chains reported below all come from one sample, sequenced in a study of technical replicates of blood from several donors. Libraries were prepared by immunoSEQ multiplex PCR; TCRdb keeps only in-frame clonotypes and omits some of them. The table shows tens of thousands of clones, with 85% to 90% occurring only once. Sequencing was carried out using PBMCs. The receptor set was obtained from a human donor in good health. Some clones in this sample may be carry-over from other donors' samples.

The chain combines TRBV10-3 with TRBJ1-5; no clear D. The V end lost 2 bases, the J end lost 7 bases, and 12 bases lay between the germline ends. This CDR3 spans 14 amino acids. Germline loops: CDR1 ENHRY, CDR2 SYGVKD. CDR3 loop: CAISENVGVQPQHF. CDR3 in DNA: TGTGCCATCAGTGAGAATGTAGGAGTCCAGCCCCAGCATTTT.

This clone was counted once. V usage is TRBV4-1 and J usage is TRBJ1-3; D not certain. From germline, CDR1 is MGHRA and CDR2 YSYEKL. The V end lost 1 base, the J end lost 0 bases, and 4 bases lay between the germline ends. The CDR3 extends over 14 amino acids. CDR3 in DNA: TGCGCCAGCAGCCAAGTGAGCTCTGGAAACACCATATATTTT. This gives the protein CASSQVSSGNTIYF.

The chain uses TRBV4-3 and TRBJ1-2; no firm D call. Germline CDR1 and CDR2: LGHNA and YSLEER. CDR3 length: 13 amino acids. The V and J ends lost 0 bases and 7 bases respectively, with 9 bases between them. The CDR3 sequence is CASSQDRVGGYTF. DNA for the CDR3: TGCGCCAGCAGCCAAGATCGGGTGGGTGGCTACACCTTC.

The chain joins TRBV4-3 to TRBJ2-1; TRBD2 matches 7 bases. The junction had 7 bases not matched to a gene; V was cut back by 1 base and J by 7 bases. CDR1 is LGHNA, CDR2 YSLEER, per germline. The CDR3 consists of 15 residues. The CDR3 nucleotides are TGCGCCAGCAGCCAAGGAGGGAGGGGTTCGAATGAGCAGTTCTTC. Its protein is CASSQGGRGSNEQFF.

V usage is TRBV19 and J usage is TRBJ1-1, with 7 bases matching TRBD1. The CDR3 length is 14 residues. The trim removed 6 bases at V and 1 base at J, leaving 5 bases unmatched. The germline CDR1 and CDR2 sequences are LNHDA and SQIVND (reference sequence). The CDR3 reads CASSPGGRNTEAFF. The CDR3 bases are TGTGCCAGTAGCCCAGGGGGAAGGAACACTGAAGCTTTCTTT.

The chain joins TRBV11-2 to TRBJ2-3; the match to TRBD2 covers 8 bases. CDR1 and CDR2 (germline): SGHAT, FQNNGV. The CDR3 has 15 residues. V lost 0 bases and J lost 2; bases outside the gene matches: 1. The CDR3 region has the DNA TGTGCCAGCAGCTTAGAGCGGGGGGCCACAGATACGCAGTATTTT. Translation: CASSLERGATDTQYF.

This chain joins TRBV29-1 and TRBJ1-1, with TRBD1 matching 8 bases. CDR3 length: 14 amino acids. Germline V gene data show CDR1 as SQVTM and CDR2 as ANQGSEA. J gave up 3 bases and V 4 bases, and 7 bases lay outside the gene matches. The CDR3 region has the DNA TGCAGCGTTGGACAGGGGACAACCTACACTGAAGCTTTCTTT. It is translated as CSVGQGTTYTEAFF.

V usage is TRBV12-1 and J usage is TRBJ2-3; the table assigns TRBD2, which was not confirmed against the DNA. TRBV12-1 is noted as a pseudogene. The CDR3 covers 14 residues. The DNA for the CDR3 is TGTGCCAGCAGCTTTTCCTCGAGCACAGATACGCAGTATTTT. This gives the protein CASSFSSSTDTQYF.

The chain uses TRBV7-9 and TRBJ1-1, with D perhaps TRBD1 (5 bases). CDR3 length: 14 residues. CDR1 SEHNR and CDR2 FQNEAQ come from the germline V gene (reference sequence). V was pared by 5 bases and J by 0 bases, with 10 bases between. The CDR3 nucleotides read TGTGCCAGCAGCCCGGGGGGGATGAACACTGAAGCTTTCTTT. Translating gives CASSPGGMNTEAFF.

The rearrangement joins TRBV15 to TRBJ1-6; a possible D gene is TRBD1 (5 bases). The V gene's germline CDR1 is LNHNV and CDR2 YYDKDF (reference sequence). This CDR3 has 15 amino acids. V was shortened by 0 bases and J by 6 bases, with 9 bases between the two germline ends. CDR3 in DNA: TGTGCCACCAGCAGAGATCCCCAGGGTAATTCACCCCTCCACTTT. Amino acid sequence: CATSRDPQGNSPLHF.

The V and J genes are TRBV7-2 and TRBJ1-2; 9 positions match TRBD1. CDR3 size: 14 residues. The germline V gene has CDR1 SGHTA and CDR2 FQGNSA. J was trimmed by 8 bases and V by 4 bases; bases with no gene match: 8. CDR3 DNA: TGTGCCAGCAGCTCGGACAGGGGTGTTGAAGGCTACACCTTC. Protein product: CASSSDRGVEGYTF. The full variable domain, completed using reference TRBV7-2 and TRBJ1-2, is GAGVSQSPSNKVTEKGKDVELRCDPISGHTALYWYRQSLGQGLEFLIYFQGNSAPDKSGLPSDRFSAERTGGSVSTLTIQRTQQEDSAVYLCASSSDRGVEGYTFGSGTRLTVV.

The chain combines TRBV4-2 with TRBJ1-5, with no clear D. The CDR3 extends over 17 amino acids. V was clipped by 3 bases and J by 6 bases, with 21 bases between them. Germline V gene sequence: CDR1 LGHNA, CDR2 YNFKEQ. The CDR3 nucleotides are TGTGCCAGCAGCCAGGAGCGACCGGGCCGTCGGGGTCAGCCCCAGCATTTT. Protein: CASSQERPGRRGQPQHF.

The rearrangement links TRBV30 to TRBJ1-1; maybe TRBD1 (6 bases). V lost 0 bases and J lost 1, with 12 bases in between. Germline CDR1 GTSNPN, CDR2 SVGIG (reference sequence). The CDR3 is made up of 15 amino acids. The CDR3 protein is CAWSVLGQTNTEAFF. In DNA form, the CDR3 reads TGTGCCTGGAGTGTACTCGGACAGACGAACACTGAAGCTTTCTTT.

CDR3 in amino acids: CASSDAGTGIGYTF. The CDR3, as DNA: TGTGCCAGCAGTGACGCCGGGACAGGGATCGGCTACACCTTC. The chain combines TRBV2 with TRBJ1-2; 9 bases map to TRBD1. Germline V CDR1 and CDR2: SNHLY, FYNNEI. Germline trimming cut 3 bases from V and 8 bases from J; bases unmatched to any gene: 7. There are 14 residues in the CDR3.

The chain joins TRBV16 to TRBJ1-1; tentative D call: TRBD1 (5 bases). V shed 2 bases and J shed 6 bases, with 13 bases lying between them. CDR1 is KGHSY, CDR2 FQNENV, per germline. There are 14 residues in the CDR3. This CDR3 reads CASSQTPLGAEAFF. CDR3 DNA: TGTGCCAGCAGCCAAACACCCTTAGGGGCTGAAGCTTTCTTT.

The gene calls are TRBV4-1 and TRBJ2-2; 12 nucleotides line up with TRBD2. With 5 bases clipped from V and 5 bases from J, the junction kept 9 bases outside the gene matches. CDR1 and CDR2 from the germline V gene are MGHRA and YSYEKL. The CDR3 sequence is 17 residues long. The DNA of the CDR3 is TGCGCCAGCAGCTTTAGCCCGGGGACTAGCGGGACCGGGGAGCTGTTTTTT. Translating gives CASSFSPGTSGTGELFF.

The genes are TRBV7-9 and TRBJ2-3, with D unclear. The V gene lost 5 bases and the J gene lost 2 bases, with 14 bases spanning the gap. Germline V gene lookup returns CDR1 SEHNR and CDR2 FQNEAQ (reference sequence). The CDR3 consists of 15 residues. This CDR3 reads CASSIERWFTDTQYF. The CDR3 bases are TGTGCCAGCAGCATAGAACGGTGGTTCACAGATACGCAGTATTTT.

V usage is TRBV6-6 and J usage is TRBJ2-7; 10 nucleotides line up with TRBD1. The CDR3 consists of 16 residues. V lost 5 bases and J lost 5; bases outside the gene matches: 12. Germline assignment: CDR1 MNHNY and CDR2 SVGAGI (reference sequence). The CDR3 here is CASSKIRDRGVNEQYF. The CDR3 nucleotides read TGTGCCAGCAGTAAAATCCGGGACAGGGGAGTGAACGAGCAGTACTTC.

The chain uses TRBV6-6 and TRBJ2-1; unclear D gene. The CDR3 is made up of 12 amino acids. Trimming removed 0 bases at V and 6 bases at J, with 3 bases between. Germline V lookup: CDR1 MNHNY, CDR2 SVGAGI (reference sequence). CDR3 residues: CASSYSANEQFF. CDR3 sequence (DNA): TGTGCCAGCAGTTACTCGGCCAATGAGCAGTTCTTC.

DNA of the CDR3: TGTGCCAGCAGCTTAGGTTTGGAGGAGGGCTACACCTTC. Amino acid sequence: CASSLGLEEGYTF. The chain employs TRBV11-2 and TRBJ1-2; D unresolved. CDR3 size: 13 residues. In germline, CDR1 is SGHAT, CDR2 FQNNGV. Between the trimmed V and J ends, which lost 1 base and 8 bases, there was a span of 11 bases.